This TCR beta chain was captured in a study of T cells after yellow fever vaccination. Only a few counts were recorded for this clonotype. Germline CDR1 reads SGHNT; CDR2 reads YYREEE (reference sequence). The junction had 6 bases not matched to a gene; V was cut back by 4 bases and J by 0 bases. The CDR3 is 16 amino acids. TCRdb re-analysed the 5' RACE reads in MiXCR, keeping a single row per CDR3 protein. Of about 350,000 distinct CDR3 sequences listed, about an eighth are singletons. This clonotype originated in a man aged 18-30 years who received the YFV17D yellow fever vaccine. This rearrangement joins TRBV5-4 to TRBJ2-3; 9 positions match TRBD2. The input for sequencing was CD4+ T cells sorted from PBMCs, taken 15 days after the yellow fever booster vaccination. Written as DNA, the CDR3 is TGTGCCAGCAGCCTAGCGGGGCCCATTAGCACAGATACGCAGTATTTT. It yields the protein CASSLAGPISTDTQYF. The whole variable domain, remainder taken from reference TRBV5-4 and TRBJ2-3, is ETGVTQSPTHLIKTRGQQVTLRCSSQSGHNTVSWYQQALGQGPQFIFQYYREEENGRGNFPPRFSGLQFPNYSSELNVNALELDDSALYLCASSLAGPISTDTQYFGPGTRLTVL.